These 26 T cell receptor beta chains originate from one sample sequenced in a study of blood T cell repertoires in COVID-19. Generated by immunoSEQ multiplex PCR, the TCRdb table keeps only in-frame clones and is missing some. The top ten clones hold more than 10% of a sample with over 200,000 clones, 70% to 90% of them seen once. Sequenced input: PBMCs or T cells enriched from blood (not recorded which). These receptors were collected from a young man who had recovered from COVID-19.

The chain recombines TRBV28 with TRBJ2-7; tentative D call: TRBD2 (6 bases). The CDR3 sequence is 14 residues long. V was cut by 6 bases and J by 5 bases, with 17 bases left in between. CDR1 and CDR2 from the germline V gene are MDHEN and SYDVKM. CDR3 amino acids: CASRGLSGGNEQYF. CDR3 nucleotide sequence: TGTGCCAGCAGGGGACTTTCGGGCGGGAACGAGCAGTACTTC.

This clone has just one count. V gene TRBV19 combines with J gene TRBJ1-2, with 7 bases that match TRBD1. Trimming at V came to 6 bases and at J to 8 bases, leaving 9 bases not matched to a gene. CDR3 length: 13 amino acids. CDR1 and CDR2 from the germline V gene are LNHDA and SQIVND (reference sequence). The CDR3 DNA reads TGTGCCAGTAGACATGACAGGGTCTTGGGCTACACCTTC. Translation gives CASRHDRVLGYTF.

CDR3 in amino acids: CASRKDRSAGELFF. The CDR3 bases are TGTGCCAGCAGAAAAGACAGGTCTGCCGGGGAGCTGTTTTTT. J is TRBJ2-2 and V is TRBV27, with a tentative D call TRBD1 (6 bases). Trimming pared 6 bases from V and 6 bases from J, leaving 14 bases between. Germline V gives CDR1 MNHEY, CDR2 SMNVEV (reference sequence). The CDR3 has 14 amino acids.

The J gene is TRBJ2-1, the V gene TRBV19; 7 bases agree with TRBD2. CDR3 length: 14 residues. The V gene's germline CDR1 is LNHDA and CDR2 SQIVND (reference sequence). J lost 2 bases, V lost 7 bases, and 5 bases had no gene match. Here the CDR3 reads CASKKRDPYNEQFF. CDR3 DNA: TGTGCCAGTAAAAAGCGGGATCCCTACAATGAGCAGTTCTTC.

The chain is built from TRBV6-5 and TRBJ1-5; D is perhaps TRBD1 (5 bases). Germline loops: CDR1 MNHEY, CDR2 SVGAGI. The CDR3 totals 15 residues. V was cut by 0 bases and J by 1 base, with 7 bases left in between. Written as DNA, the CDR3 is TGTGCCAGCAGTTACTCAGGGGCAAGCAATCAGCCCCAGCATTTT. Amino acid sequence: CASSYSGASNQPQHF.

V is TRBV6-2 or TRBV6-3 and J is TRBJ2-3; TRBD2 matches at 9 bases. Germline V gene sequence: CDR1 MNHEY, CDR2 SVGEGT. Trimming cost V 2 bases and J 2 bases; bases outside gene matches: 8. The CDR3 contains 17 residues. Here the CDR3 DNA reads TGTGCCAGCAGTTACCTCCCCACTAGCGGGTCCACAGATACGCAGTATTTT. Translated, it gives CASSYLPTSGSTDTQYF.

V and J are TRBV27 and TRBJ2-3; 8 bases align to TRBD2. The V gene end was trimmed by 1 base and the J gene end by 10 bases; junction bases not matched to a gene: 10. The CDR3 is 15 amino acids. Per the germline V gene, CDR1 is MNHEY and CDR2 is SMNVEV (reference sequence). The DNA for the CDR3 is TGTGCCAGCAGTTTATTCTTGACGGGGGGGAGTTCGCAGTATTTT. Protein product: CASSLFLTGGSSQYF.

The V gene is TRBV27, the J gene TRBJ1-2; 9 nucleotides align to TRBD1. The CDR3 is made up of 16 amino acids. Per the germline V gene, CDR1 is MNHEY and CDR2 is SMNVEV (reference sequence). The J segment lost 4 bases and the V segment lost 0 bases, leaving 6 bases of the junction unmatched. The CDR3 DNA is TGTGCCAGCAGTTTATCGCCAGGACAGGGGATCTATGGCTACACCTTC. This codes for CASSLSPGQGIYGYTF.

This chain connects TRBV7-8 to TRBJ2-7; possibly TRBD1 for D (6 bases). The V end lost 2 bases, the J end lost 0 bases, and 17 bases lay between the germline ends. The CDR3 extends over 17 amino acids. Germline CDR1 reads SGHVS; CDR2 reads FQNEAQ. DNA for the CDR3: TGTGCCAGCAGCTTAAGCTTTGGGGGCGAAAGCTCCTACGAGCAGTACTTC. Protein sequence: CASSLSFGGESSYEQYF.

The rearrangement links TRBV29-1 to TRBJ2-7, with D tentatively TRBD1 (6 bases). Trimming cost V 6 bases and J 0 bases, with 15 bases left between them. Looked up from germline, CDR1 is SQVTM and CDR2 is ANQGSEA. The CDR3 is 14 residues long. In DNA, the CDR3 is TGCAGCGTAGCACAGGGATCCCCCTCCTACGAGCAGTACTTC. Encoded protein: CSVAQGSPSYEQYF.

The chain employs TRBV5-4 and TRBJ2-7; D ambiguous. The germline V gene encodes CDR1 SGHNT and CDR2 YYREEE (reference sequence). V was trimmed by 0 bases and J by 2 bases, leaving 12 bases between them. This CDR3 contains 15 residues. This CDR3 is CASSLVGSNPYEQYF. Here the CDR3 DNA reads TGTGCCAGCAGCTTGGTGGGCTCGAACCCCTACGAGCAGTACTTC.

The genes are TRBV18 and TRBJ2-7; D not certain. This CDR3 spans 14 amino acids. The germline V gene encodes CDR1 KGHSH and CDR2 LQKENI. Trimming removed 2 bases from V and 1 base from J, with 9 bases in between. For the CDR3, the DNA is TGTGCCAGCTCACCATCGGAGATTTCCTACGAGCAGTACTTC. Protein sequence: CASSPSEISYEQYF.

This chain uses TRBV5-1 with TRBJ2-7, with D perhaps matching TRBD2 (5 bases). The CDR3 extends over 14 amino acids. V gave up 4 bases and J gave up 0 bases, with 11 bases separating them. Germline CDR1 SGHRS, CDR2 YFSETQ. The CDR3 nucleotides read TGCGCCAGCAGCCCGAGCGGCGGCTCCTACGAGCAGTACTTC. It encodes CASSPSGGSYEQYF.

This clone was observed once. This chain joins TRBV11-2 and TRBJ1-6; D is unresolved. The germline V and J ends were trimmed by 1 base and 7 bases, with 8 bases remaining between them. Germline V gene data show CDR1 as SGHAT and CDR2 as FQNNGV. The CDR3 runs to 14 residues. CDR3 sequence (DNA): TGTGCCAGCAGCTTAGTGGTCCAGAATTCACCCCTCCACTTT. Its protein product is CASSLVVQNSPLHF.

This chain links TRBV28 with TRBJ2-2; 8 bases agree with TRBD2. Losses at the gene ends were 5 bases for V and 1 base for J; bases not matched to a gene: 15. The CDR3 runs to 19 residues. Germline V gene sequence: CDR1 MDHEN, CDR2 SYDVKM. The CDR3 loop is CASSLGGLGLVLNTGELFF. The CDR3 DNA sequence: TGTGCCAGCAGTCTCGGAGGTCTGGGACTAGTATTGAACACCGGGGAGCTGTTTTTT.

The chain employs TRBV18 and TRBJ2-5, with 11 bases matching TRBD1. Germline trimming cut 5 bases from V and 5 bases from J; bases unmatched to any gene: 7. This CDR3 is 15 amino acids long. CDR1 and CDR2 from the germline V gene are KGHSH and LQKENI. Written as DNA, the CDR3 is TGTGCCAGCTCAACGGACAGGGGGCCTCTGGAGACCCAGTACTTC. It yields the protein CASSTDRGPLETQYF.

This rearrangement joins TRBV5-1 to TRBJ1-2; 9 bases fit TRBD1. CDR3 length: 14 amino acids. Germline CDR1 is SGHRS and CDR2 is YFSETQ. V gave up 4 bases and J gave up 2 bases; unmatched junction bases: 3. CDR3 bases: TGCGCCAGCAGCCCCGGACAGGGGAACTATGGCTACACCTTC. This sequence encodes CASSPGQGNYGYTF.

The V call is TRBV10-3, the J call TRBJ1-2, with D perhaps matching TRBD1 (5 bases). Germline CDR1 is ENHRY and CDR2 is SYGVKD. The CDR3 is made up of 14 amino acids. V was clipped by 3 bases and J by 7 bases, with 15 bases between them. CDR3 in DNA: TGTGCCATCAGTGAAGTAATTGGGGGAGGTGGCTACACCTTC. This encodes CAISEVIGGGGYTF.

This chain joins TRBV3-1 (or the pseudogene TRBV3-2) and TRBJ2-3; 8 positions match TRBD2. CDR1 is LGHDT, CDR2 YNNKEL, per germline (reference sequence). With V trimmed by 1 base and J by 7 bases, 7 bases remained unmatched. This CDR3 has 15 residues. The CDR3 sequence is CASSQVAGNYHTQYF. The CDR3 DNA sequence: TGTGCCAGCAGCCAAGTAGCGGGAAATTACCATACGCAGTATTTT.

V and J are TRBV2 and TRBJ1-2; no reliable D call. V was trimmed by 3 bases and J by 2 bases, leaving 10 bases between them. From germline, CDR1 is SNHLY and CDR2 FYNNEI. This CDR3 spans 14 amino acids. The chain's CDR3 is CASSELASNYGYTF. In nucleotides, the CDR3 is TGTGCCAGCAGTGAGCTGGCCTCAAACTATGGCTACACCTTC. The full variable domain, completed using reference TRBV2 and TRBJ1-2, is EPEVTQTPSHQVTQMGQEVILRCVPISNHLYFYWYRQILGQKVEFLVSFYNNEISEKSEIFDDQFSVERPDGSNFTLKIRSTKLEDSAMYFCASSELASNYGYTFGSGTRLTVV.

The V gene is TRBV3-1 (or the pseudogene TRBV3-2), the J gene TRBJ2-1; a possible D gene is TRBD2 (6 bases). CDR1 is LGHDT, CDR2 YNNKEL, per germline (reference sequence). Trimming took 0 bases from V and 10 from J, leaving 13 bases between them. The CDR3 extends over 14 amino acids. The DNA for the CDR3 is TGTGCCAGCAGCCAAGATCCCGGGAGAGGCGAGCAGTTCTTC. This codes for CASSQDPGRGEQFF.

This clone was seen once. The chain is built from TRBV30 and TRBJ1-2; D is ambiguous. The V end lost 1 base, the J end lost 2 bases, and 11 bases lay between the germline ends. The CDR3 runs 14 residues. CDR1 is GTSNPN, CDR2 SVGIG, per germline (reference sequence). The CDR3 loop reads CAWSADFSNYGYTF. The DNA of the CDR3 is TGTGCCTGGAGTGCGGACTTTTCGAACTATGGCTACACCTTC.

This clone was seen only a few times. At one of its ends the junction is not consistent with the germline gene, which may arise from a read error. DNA for the CDR3: TGTGCCTGGAGTGTATCGACTAGCGGGGGGTCTCAGGTCTTC. As protein: CAWSVSTSGGSQVF. V is TRBV30 and J is TRBJ2-1, with TRBD2 identical over 13 bases. Per germline, CDR1 GTSNPN and CDR2 SVGIG (reference sequence). The CDR3 is 14 amino acids.

The DNA for the CDR3 is TGCGCCAGCAGTGGAGAAGCTGGCGGGAGGGAGCCCGATGAGCAGTTCTTC. Translation: CASSGEAGGREPDEQFF. The gene calls are TRBV10-1 and TRBJ2-1; 9 positions agree with TRBD2. CDR1 WNHNN and CDR2 SYGVQD come from the germline V gene (reference sequence). This CDR3 comprises 17 residues. V lost 4 bases, J lost 8 bases, and 15 bases stayed unmatched.

This CDR3 is CASSPLAGVGYTF. CDR3 bases: TGTGCCAGCTCACCACTTGCGGGGGTAGGCTACACCTTC. This sequence joins TRBV18 and TRBJ1-2, with D maybe TRBD1 (5 bases). CDR1 is KGHSH, CDR2 LQKENI, per germline. Trimming removed 1 base at V and 8 bases at J, with 11 bases between. The CDR3 has 13 residues. The entire variable domain, with the rest obtained from reference TRBV18 and TRBJ1-2, is as follows: NAGVMQNPRHLVRRRGQEARLRCSPMKGHSHVYWYRQLPEEGLKFMVYLQKENIIDESGMPKERFSAEFPKEGPSILRIQQVVRGDSAAYFCASSPLAGVGYTFGSGTRLTVV.

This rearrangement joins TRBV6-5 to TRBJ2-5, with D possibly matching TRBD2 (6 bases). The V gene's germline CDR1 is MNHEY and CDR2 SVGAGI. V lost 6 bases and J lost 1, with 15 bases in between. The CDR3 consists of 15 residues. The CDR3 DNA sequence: TGTGCCAGCAGGGAGGAGGGAGGCCCCCAAGAGACCCAGTACTTC. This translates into CASREEGGPQETQYF.